A selection of T cell receptor beta chains follows, all from one sample in a study of T cell repertoires in cytomegalovirus infection. These TCRs are of unknown antigen specificity. TCRdb reprocessed the reads with MiXCR, giving one entry per CDR3 protein. The table includes 750,000 to 900,000 distinct CDR3 sequences, 25% to 35% detected once. The sample consisted of cultured CD8+ T cells from PBMCs, taken from culture after CMV antigen stimulation. These receptors originate from a human donor in good health (CMV status not recorded). Some clones in this sample may be carry-over from other donors' samples. The CDR3 runs from the conserved cysteine through the conserved F or W. D genes are given only for firm matches. Clone size is stated in some rows and not others, as once, few, many or a class when expanded.

CDR3 DNA: TGTGCCAGCAGCTTAGCGCCGGACGCTGGGAACACTGAAGCTTTCTTT; CDR3 protein: CASSLAPDAGNTEAFF; V gene: TRBV7-6; D gene: .; J gene: TRBJ1-1; clone size: few
CDR3 DNA: TGTGCTAGTGGTCCCCCAGATACGCAGTATTTT; CDR3 protein: CASGPPDTQYF; V gene: TRBV12-5; D gene: .; J gene: TRBJ2-3; clone size: .
CDR3 DNA: TGTGCCAGCAGTAATCCTAGGGTTTCCTACAATGAGCAGTTCTTC; CDR3 protein: CASSNPRVSYNEQFF; V gene: TRBV12-3/TRBV12-4; D gene: .; J gene: TRBJ2-1; clone size: few
CDR3 DNA: TGTGCCAGCAGCCCAGCGCTTAGCACAGATACGCAGTATTTT; CDR3 protein: CASSPALSTDTQYF; V gene: TRBV12-3/TRBV12-4; D gene: .; J gene: TRBJ2-3; clone size: .
CDR3 DNA: TGTGCCAGCAGTTACGAATGGAACACTGAAGCTTTCTTT; CDR3 protein: CASSYEWNTEAFF; V gene: TRBV6-2/TRBV6-3; D gene: .; J gene: TRBJ1-1; clone size: .
CDR3 DNA: TGTGCCAGCACTCCAGGGGGGGCAAATGGCTACACCTTC; CDR3 protein: CASTPGGANGYTF; V gene: TRBV12-3/TRBV12-4; D gene: TRBD1; J gene: TRBJ1-2; clone size: .
CDR3 DNA: TGTGCCAGCAGTACCCGTGTTAGGGGGCGGCTACTGAACACCGGGGAGCTGTTTTTT; CDR3 protein: CASSTRVRGRLLNTGELFF; V gene: TRBV6-6; D gene: TRBD1; J gene: TRBJ2-2; clone size: .
CDR3 DNA: TGCAGTGCTAGAGATTACTTGGCAGGTAGGAACACTGAAGCTTTCTTT; CDR3 protein: CSARDYLAGRNTEAFF; V gene: TRBV20-1; D gene: .; J gene: TRBJ1-1; clone size: few
CDR3 DNA: TGTGCCAGCATAGCGGGGGGGCCGAATGAGCAGTTCTTC; CDR3 protein: CASIAGGPNEQFF; V gene: TRBV6-6; D gene: TRBD2; J gene: TRBJ2-1; clone size: .
CDR3 DNA: TGCGCCAGCAGCTCCTCCAGGGACCCAAGCCCTCAGTTCTTC; CDR3 protein: CASSSSRDPSPQFF; V gene: TRBV4-3; D gene: .; J gene: TRBJ2-1; clone size: few
CDR3 DNA: TGTGCCAGTAGTGCTGGGGTCTTCGTCACTGAAGCTTTCTTT; CDR3 protein: CASSAGVFVTEAFF; V gene: TRBV19; D gene: .; J gene: TRBJ1-1; clone size: .
CDR3 DNA: TGTGCCAGCAGCACTGGAAAAGGGGACAATCAGCCCCAGCATTTT; CDR3 protein: CASSTGKGDNQPQHF; V gene: TRBV6-1; D gene: .; J gene: TRBJ1-5; clone size: few
CDR3 DNA: TGTGCCAGCAGCCAAACAGGGGGCGACGGCTACACCTTC; CDR3 protein: CASSQTGGDGYTF; V gene: TRBV7-6; D gene: TRBD1; J gene: TRBJ1-2; clone size: few
CDR3 DNA: TGTGCCAGCAGCTGGGGGGAATTCAACACCGGGGAGCTGTTTTTT; CDR3 protein: CASSWGEFNTGELFF; V gene: TRBV7-9; D gene: .; J gene: TRBJ2-2; clone size: .
CDR3 DNA: TGTGCCAGCAGCTTGGCGTTGGACAGGGGCACAGATACGCAGTATTTT; CDR3 protein: CASSLALDRGTDTQYF; V gene: TRBV5-6; D gene: TRBD1; J gene: TRBJ2-3; clone size: few
CDR3 DNA: TGTGCCAGCAGCCCCCGGGTGAGAAGCTCCTACAATGAGCAGTTCTTC; CDR3 protein: CASSPRVRSSYNEQFF; V gene: TRBV7-3; D gene: .; J gene: TRBJ2-1; clone size: .
CDR3 DNA: TGTGCCAGCAGCAAAGTCGGGACAGTCTACAATGAGCAGTTCTTC; CDR3 protein: CASSKVGTVYNEQFF; V gene: TRBV6-5; D gene: TRBD1; J gene: TRBJ2-1; clone size: .
CDR3 DNA: TGCAGCGTTTCCGGGACAGGCCTTAACACTGAAGCTTTCTTT; CDR3 protein: CSVSGTGLNTEAFF; V gene: TRBV29-1; D gene: TRBD1; J gene: TRBJ1-1; clone size: .
CDR3 DNA: TGTGCCAGCAGCTCCCAACACCTAGCCAAAAACATTCAGTACTTC; CDR3 protein: CASSSQHLAKNIQYF; V gene: TRBV7-8; D gene: .; J gene: TRBJ2-4; clone size: many
CDR3 DNA: TGTGCCAGCAGCCAAACTTTGGGAGGCGAGACCCAGTACTTC; CDR3 protein: CASSQTLGGETQYF; V gene: TRBV14; D gene: .; J gene: TRBJ2-5; clone size: .
CDR3 DNA: TGTGCCAGCAGTCCCGACCGGGAAGAAGCTTTCTTT; CDR3 protein: CASSPDREEAFF; V gene: TRBV6-6; D gene: .; J gene: TRBJ1-1; clone size: .
CDR3 DNA: TGTGCCAGCAGCTACTCACCGGGACAGGGGGCGCGCAATGAGCAGTTCTTC; CDR3 protein: CASSYSPGQGARNEQFF; V gene: TRBV7-6; D gene: TRBD1; J gene: TRBJ2-1; clone size: .
CDR3 DNA: TGCGCCAGCAGCCCCCGGGACAGGGGGCAGGATGAGCAGTTCTTC; CDR3 protein: CASSPRDRGQDEQFF; V gene: TRBV4-1; D gene: TRBD1; J gene: TRBJ2-1; clone size: few